A selection of T cell receptor beta chains follows, all from one sample in a study of control samples from healthy donors and cancer patients. Libraries were prepared by immunoSEQ multiplex PCR; TCRdb keeps only in-frame clonotypes and omits some of them. This table holds roughly 69,000 clones, nearly 85% found once. The sequencing input was blood. These TCRs come from a man in his sixties in good health. The CDR3 runs from the conserved cysteine through the conserved F or W. Each record gives: D gene, J gene, V gene, clone size, CDR3 protein, CDR3 DNA. The D gene is left open where the match is weak. Size values are once, few and many counts, or a class for expanded clones, and some rows have none.

>-|TRBJ1-1|TRBV2|-
CASMTDRVNTEAFF
TGTGCCAGCATGACGGACCGCGTGAACACTGAAGCTTTCTTT
>TRBD1|TRBJ2-2|TRBV24-1|-
CTTNPGQCSGELFF
TGTACCACCAACCCGGGACAGTGTTCGGGGGAGCTGTTTTTT
>TRBD2|TRBJ2-5|TRBV20-1|-
CSAAVGRAQYF
TGCAGTGCTGCCGTGGGGAGGGCCCAGTACTTC
>-|TRBJ1-6|TRBV6-4|few
CASRAQGSNSPLHF
TGTGCCAGCAGGGCACAGGGTAGTAATTCACCCCTCCACTTT
>-|TRBJ2-1|TRBV27|-
CASSLSANNEQFF
TGTGCCAGCAGTTTATCGGCCAACAATGAGCAGTTCTTC
>-|TRBJ2-6|TRBV5-4|-
CASSLGQGAGANVLTF
TGTGCCAGCAGCTTGGGGCAGGGTGCCGGGGCCAACGTCCTGACTTTC
>TRBD2|TRBJ2-1|TRBV5-8|once
CASSRRRESPNEQFF
TGTGCCAGCTCTAGAAGGCGGGAGAGTCCTAATGAGCAGTTCTTC
>-|TRBJ2-6|TRBV24-1|-
CATSDLQRGANVLTF
TGTGCCACCAGTGATTTGCAACGGGGGGCCAACGTCCTGACTTTC
>-|TRBJ1-1|TRBV7-2|-
CASSLGPGDTEAFF
TGTGCCAGCAGCTTAGGCCCAGGGGATACTGAAGCTTTCTTT
>TRBD1|TRBJ2-7|TRBV2|-
CASSEAGTDYEQYF
TGTGCCAGCAGTGAGGCCGGGACAGACTACGAGCAGTACTTC
>-|TRBJ2-1|TRBV24-1|-
CATSDQGINEQFF
TGTGCCACCAGTGATCAGGGGATCAATGAGCAGTTCTTC
>TRBD2|TRBJ2-3|TRBV7-3|-
CASSPGTSGTDTQYF
TGTGCCAGCAGCCCCGGGACTAGCGGCACAGATACGCAGTATTTT
>-|TRBJ2-7|TRBV19|-
CASSIDGVSYEQYF
TGTGCCAGTAGTATAGACGGAGTTTCCTACGAGCAGTACTTC
>-|TRBJ1-5|TRBV19|-
CASSPRLSNQPQHF
TGTGCCAGTAGTCCTCGCCTTAGCAATCAGCCCCAGCATTTT
>-|TRBJ2-2|TRBV18|-
CASSPRSQGPTGELFF
TGTGCCAGCTCACCAAGGTCACAGGGCCCCACCGGGGAGCTGTTTTTT
>-|TRBJ1-2|TRBV3-1/TRBV3-2|-
CASSPTGLKASWGYTF
TGTGCCAGCAGCCCGACAGGATTAAAGGCCTCATGGGGCTACACCTTC
>-|TRBJ1-2|TRBV6-5|-
CASSPLGGGREGYTF
TGTGCCAGCAGTCCCCTCGGCGGCGGCCGGGAGGGCTACACCTTC
>-|TRBJ1-1|TRBV6-6|-
CASSRGGRGTEAFF
TGTGCCAGCAGTAGGGGGGGACGGGGCACTGAAGCTTTCTTT
>TRBD1|TRBJ2-7|TRBV30|-
CAWSGDRSSYEQYF
TGTGCCTGGAGTGGGGACAGGAGCTCCTACGAGCAGTACTTC
>-|TRBJ2-1|TRBV6-5|-
CASSDRSFTNEQFF
TGTGCCAGCAGCGACAGATCCTTCACCAATGAGCAGTTCTTC
>-|TRBJ2-5|TRBV7-2|once
CASSDLQETRYF
TGTGCCAGCAGCGACCTACAAGAGACCCGGTACTTC
>TRBD2|TRBJ2-7|TRBV11-2|-
CASSFSGTSGSYEQYF
TGTGCCAGCAGCTTCTCCGGGACTAGCGGGAGCTACGAGCAGTACTTC
>-|TRBJ1-1|TRBV5-1|-
CASSSVPNAEAFF
TGCGCCAGCAGCTCCGTCCCTAACGCTGAAGCTTTCTTT
>TRBD2|TRBJ2-5|TRBV28|-
CASTLRTSGVGETQYF
TGTGCCAGCACCCTCCGGACTAGCGGAGTCGGGGAGACCCAGTACTTC
>TRBD2|TRBJ2-5|TRBV25-1|-
CASSGGLQETQYF
TGTGCCAGCAGTGGGGGACTACAAGAGACCCAGTACTTC
>TRBD2|TRBJ2-2|TRBV28|-
CASSRTSGIGPNTGELFF
TGTGCCAGCAGCCGGACTAGCGGGATAGGCCCGAACACCGGGGAGCTGTTTTTT
>TRBD1|TRBJ2-5|TRBV5-1|-
CASRKGQAQETQYF
TGCGCCAGCAGGAAGGGACAGGCGCAAGAAACCCAGTACTTC
>TRBD1|TRBJ1-4|TRBV4-3|-
CASSQWTGNRKLFF
TGCGCCAGCAGCCAATGGACAGGGAACCGAAAACTGTTTTTT
>-|TRBJ1-5|TRBV7-9|-
CASSLGGLGDQPQHF
TGTGCCAGCAGCTTGGGGGGCCTGGGGGATCAGCCCCAGCATTTT
>-|TRBJ2-7|TRBV11-2|-
CASSLGEMAGSYEQYF
TGTGCCAGCAGCTTAGGGGAGATGGCGGGTTCCTACGAGCAGTACTTC
>TRBD2|TRBJ2-2|TRBV9|once
CASSVGAGVGTGELFF
TGTGCCAGCAGCGTAGGAGCGGGAGTAGGCACCGGGGAGCTGTTTTTT
>TRBD2|TRBJ2-2|TRBV5-4|-
CASSSKKESSGNTGELFF
TGTGCCAGCAGCTCGAAGAAGGAGTCTAGCGGGAACACCGGGGAGCTGTTTTTT
>-|TRBJ2-1|TRBV5-1|-
CASSLQGLRDQEQFF
TGCGCCAGCAGCTTGCAGGGACTTCGTGACCAGGAGCAGTTCTTC
>-|TRBJ2-2|TRBV27|-
CASSPRNTGELFF
TGTGCCAGCAGTCCTCGGAACACCGGGGAGCTGTTTTTT
>-|TRBJ2-3|TRBV30|-
CAWSETNTQYF
TGTGCCTGGAGCGAGACTAATACGCAGTATTTT
>TRBD2|TRBJ2-1|TRBV28|-
CASRNPGLPNEQFF
TGTGCCAGCAGGAACCCGGGACTACCAAATGAGCAGTTCTTC
>-|TRBJ1-1|TRBV19|medium-sized
CASSPVRGLNTEAFF
TGTGCCAGTAGCCCCGTTCGGGGGTTGAACACTGAAGCTTTCTTT
>-|TRBJ1-5|TRBV7-9|many
CASSFGAKGQPQHF
TGTGCCAGCAGCTTTGGGGCAAAAGGGCAGCCCCAGCATTTT
>-|TRBJ2-3|TRBV9|-
CASSRHTSTDTQYF
TGTGCCAGCAGCCGACACACCAGCACAGATACGCAGTATTTT
>TRBD1|TRBJ1-4|TRBV5-4|once
CASSQKTGATNEKLFF
TGTGCCAGCAGCCAGAAGACAGGGGCAACTAATGAAAAACTGTTTTTT
>TRBD1|TRBJ2-7|TRBV7-8|-
CASSIDRGPYEQYF
TGTGCCAGCAGCATCGACAGGGGGCCCTACGAGCAGTACTTC
>-|TRBJ1-2|TRBV18|-
CASSPLRDYGYTF
TGTGCCAGCTCACCACTTAGGGACTATGGCTACACCTTC
>TRBD2|TRBJ2-1|TRBV18|large
CASTSGIDNEQFF
TGTGCCAGCACCAGCGGGATAGACAATGAGCAGTTCTTC
>-|TRBJ1-6|TRBV28|-
CASRGWGLYNSPLHF
TGTGCCAGCAGGGGGTGGGGACTCTATAATTCACCCCTCCACTTT
>-|TRBJ1-2|TRBV21-1|-
CASSKALLGTVDYGYTF
TGTGCCAGCAGCAAAGCGCTATTAGGGACGGTGGACTATGGCTACACCTTC
>TRBD1|TRBJ1-5|TRBV19|-
CASLQGNQPQHF
TGTGCCAGCCTACAGGGGAATCAGCCCCAGCATTTT
>TRBD1|TRBJ2-1|TRBV19|-
CASRFGQGDRDEQFF
TGTGCCAGCAGATTCGGACAGGGGGACAGGGATGAGCAGTTCTTC
>-|TRBJ2-1|TRBV7-9|-
CASSSGAAGEQFF
TGTGCCAGCAGCTCCGGAGCCGCGGGTGAGCAGTTCTTC
>-|TRBJ2-2|TRBV4-1|-
CASSQATGELFF
TGCGCCAGCAGCCAGGCAACCGGGGAGCTGTTTTTT
>-|TRBJ2-7|TRBV7-9|few
CASSLGVLGRGTYEQYF
TGTGCCAGCAGCTTGGGGGTCCTGGGGAGAGGAACCTACGAGCAGTACTTC
>TRBD2|TRBJ2-1|TRBV29-1|many
CSVEVYRAGVNNEQFF
TGCAGCGTTGAGGTGTATCGGGCGGGAGTTAACAATGAGCAGTTCTTC
>-|TRBJ1-3|TRBV5-1|-
CASSQGSGNTIYF
TGCGCCAGCAGTCAGGGGTCTGGAAACACCATATATTTT
>TRBD2|TRBJ2-2|TRBV11-3|-
CASSLTQLAGAGELFF
TGTGCCAGCAGCTTAACCCAACTAGCGGGAGCCGGGGAGCTGTTTTTT